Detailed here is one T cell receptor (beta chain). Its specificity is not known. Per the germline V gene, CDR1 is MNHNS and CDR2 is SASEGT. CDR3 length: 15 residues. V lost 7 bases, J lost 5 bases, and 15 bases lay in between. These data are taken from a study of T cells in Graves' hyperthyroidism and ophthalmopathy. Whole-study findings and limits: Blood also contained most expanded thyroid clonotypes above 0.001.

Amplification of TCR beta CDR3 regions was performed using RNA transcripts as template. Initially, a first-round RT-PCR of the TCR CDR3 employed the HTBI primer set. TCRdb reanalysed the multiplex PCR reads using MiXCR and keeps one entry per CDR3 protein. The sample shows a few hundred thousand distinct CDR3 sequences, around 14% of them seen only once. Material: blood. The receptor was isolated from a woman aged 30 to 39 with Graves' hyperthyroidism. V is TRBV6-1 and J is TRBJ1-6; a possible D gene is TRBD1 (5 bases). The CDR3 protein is CASTLTRGDNSPLHF. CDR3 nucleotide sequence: TGTGCCAGCACCCTTACTCGGGGGGATAATTCACCCCTCCACTTT.